Presented here are 21 T cell receptor beta chains from one specimen sequenced in a study of long-term antiretroviral therapy in people with HIV. It was version v3.0 of the immunoSEQ assay that was run at survey level. Using immunoSEQ multiplex PCR, the repertoire was profiled, and TCRdb retains in-frame clones only, with some absent. The sample records 30,000 to 35,000 clones, just under 80% being singletons. The sample was unsorted PBMCs, taken 3.1 years after starting antiretroviral therapy. Receptors were obtained from a woman aged 50 to 60 with HIV.

The chain joins TRBV30 to TRBJ2-7; D tentatively fits TRBD1 or TRBD2 (5 bases each). Trimming cost V 0 bases and J 5 bases, with 14 bases left between them. The CDR3 loop spans 14 amino acids. Germline lookup yields CDR1 GTSNPN and CDR2 SVGIG (reference sequence). CDR3 nucleotide sequence: TGTGCCTGGAGTGTACTTCGGGTGGGGGACGAGCAGTACTTC. Translated: CAWSVLRVGDEQYF.

The chain carries TRBV7-9 and TRBJ2-3; 12 positions match TRBD2. The CDR3 is made up of 15 amino acids. The V and J ends lost 3 bases and 5 bases, in that order; junction bases with no gene match: 3. Germline lookup yields CDR1 SEHNR and CDR2 FQNEAQ (reference sequence). The CDR3 region is CASSLLAGGVDTQYF. The CDR3 DNA reads TGTGCCAGCAGCTTGCTAGCGGGGGGGGTAGATACGCAGTATTTT.

The chain couples TRBV7-8 to TRBJ2-7; 9 positions agree with TRBD2. V dropped 1 base and J dropped 2; count of bases not matched to a gene: 3. This CDR3 is built from 15 residues. Germline loops: CDR1 SGHVS, CDR2 FQNEAQ. The CDR3 DNA follows: TGTGCCAGCAGCTTAGTTGCGGGGGGGACCTACGAGCAGTACTTC. Its translation is CASSLVAGGTYEQYF.

The chain carries TRBV5-1 and TRBJ1-5; D perhaps matches TRBD1 (5 bases). In germline, CDR1 is SGHRS, CDR2 YFSETQ. V shed 0 bases and J shed 7 bases, with 17 bases lying between them. This CDR3 has 16 amino acids. This CDR3 reads CASSLVWQGEGQPQHF. CDR3 DNA sequence: TGCGCCAGCAGCTTGGTGTGGCAGGGAGAGGGGCAGCCCCAGCATTTT.

V is TRBV7-8 and J is TRBJ1-5; D might be TRBD1 (5 bases). The CDR3 contains 12 residues. Trimming left V 8 bases short and J 7 bases short, with 12 bases between. Germline V lookup: CDR1 SGHVS, CDR2 FQNEAQ. CDR3 in amino acids: CASGLEGQPQHF. The CDR3 region has the DNA TGTGCCAGCGGGCTGGAGGGGCAGCCCCAGCATTTT. The full variable domain, with the rest looked up from reference TRBV7-8 and TRBJ1-5, is GAGVSQSPRYKVAKRGQDVALRCDPISGHVSLFWYQQALGQGPEFLTYFQNEAQLDKSGLPSDRFFAERPEGSVSTLKIQRTQQEDSAVYLCASGLEGQPQHFGDGTRLSIL.

The chain carries TRBV19 and TRBJ2-3; no firm D call. Germline values: CDR1 LNHDA, CDR2 SQIVND (reference sequence). The CDR3 is 13 amino acids. Trimming removed 3 bases from V and 4 bases from J, with 8 bases in between. In DNA form, the CDR3 reads TGTGCCAGTAGTATGCGGCCGGCAGATACGCAGTATTTT. Residues: CASSMRPADTQYF.

This rearrangement joins TRBV4-1 to TRBJ1-5; D is ambiguous. The germline V gene has CDR1 MGHRA and CDR2 YSYEKL. Trimming took off 0 bases at V and 1 base at J, with 10 bases between the two ends. This CDR3 region has 16 residues. The CDR3 DNA follows: TGCGCCAGCAGCCAAGATTATGTACAGAGCAATCAGCCCCAGCATTTT. This gives the protein CASSQDYVQSNQPQHF.

This chain joins TRBV7-3 and TRBJ2-1; a weak D match, TRBD1 (5 bases). Germline lookup yields CDR1 SGHTA and CDR2 FQGTGA. Trimming took 4 bases from V and 3 from J, leaving 7 bases between them. The length of the CDR3 is 13 residues. CDR3 coding DNA: TGTGCCAGCAGCTCCCAGGGCTACAATGAGCAGTTCTTC. Translation gives CASSSQGYNEQFF.

The chain joins TRBV4-1 to TRBJ2-4; 7 bases are a match to TRBD1. V lost 5 bases, J lost 1 base, and 8 bases stayed unmatched. Germline CDR1 and CDR2: MGHRA and YSYEKL. The CDR3 totals 16 residues. The CDR3 loop is CASSSIGGLAKNIQYF. The CDR3 bases are TGCGCCAGCAGCAGTATAGGGGGCTTGGCCAAAAACATTCAGTACTTC.

V and J are TRBV18 and TRBJ1-2, with TRBD1 as a possible D gene (5 bases). From germline, CDR1 is KGHSH and CDR2 LQKENI. V lost 3 bases, J lost 7 bases, and 12 bases lay in between. The CDR3 sequence is 13 residues long. CDR3 amino acids: CASSPVPGSGYTF. The CDR3 DNA reads as TGTGCCAGCTCACCCGTACCAGGGAGTGGCTACACCTTC. Looking up the rest from reference TRBV18 and TRBJ1-2 gives the full variable domain: NAGVMQNPRHLVRRRGQEARLRCSPMKGHSHVYWYRQLPEEGLKFMVYLQKENIIDESGMPKERFSAEFPKEGPSILRIQQVVRGDSAAYFCASSPVPGSGYTFGSGTRLTVV.

This sequence joins TRBV27 and TRBJ1-1; D unresolved. The V gene lost 3 bases and the J gene lost 4 bases, with 15 bases spanning the gap. The CDR3 has 15 residues. The germline V gene encodes CDR1 MNHEY and CDR2 SMNVEV (reference sequence). CDR3 nucleotide sequence: TGTGCCAGCAGTTTGAGGGAGGGTCGCGGCACTGAAGCTTTCTTT. It specifies CASSLREGRGTEAFF.

CDR3 sequence: CASSNGRRGQSGELFF. The CDR3 coding sequence is TGTGCCAGCAGTAACGGGCGGAGGGGGCAAAGCGGGGAGCTGTTTTTT. The V call is TRBV2, the J call TRBJ2-2; perhaps TRBD1 as D (7 bases). Germline V gene sequence: CDR1 SNHLY, CDR2 FYNNEI. The CDR3 covers 16 residues. V was cut by 5 bases and J by 7 bases, with 20 bases left in between.

The chain is built from TRBV9 and TRBJ2-2, with 9 bases lining up with TRBD2. Per the germline V gene, CDR1 is SGDLS and CDR2 is YYNGEE. The CDR3 runs to 14 residues. Losses at the gene ends were 8 bases for V and 2 bases for J; bases not matched to a gene: 4. For the CDR3, the DNA is TGTGCCAGTAGTAGCGGGGGAAACACCGGGGAGCTGTTTTTT. Protein product: CASSSGGNTGELFF.

This clone was seen more than once but under ten times. The genes are TRBV10-2 and TRBJ2-2; 11 bases map to TRBD1. The V gene end was trimmed by 6 bases and the J gene end by 4 bases; junction bases not matched to a gene: 7. Germline V gene sequence: CDR1 WSHSY, CDR2 SAAADI. The CDR3 covers 16 residues. The CDR3 sequence: CASRGNGQGATGELFF. For the CDR3, the DNA is TGCGCCAGCAGGGGTAACGGACAGGGGGCCACCGGGGAGCTGTTTTTT.

This clone appeared a few times. This chain links TRBV29-1 with TRBJ2-1, with TRBD1 matching 9 bases. Germline-derived CDR1 and CDR2 are SQVTM and ANQGSEA. The CDR3 is 11 residues long. V was pared by 6 bases and J by 7 bases, with 1 base of the junction left unmatched. The CDR3 protein is CSVGQGNEQFF. DNA of the CDR3: TGCAGCGTCGGACAGGGGAATGAGCAGTTCTTC.

This clone was observed once. The J gene is TRBJ2-7, the V gene TRBV18, with D unclear. Trimming cost V 6 bases and J 0 bases, with 12 bases left between them. CDR3 length equals 14 residues. Germline CDR1 and CDR2: KGHSH and LQKENI. The CDR3 DNA reads as TGTGCCAGCTCTGTATCTGAGAGCTCCTACGAGCAGTACTTC. Encoded protein: CASSVSESSYEQYF.

The chain carries TRBV2 and TRBJ1-1; D uncertain. The CDR3 is 16 amino acids. Germline-derived CDR1 and CDR2 are SNHLY and FYNNEI. V was trimmed by 3 bases and J by 0 bases, leaving 14 bases between them. In nucleotides, the CDR3 is TGTGCCAGCAGTGACGGTAAGCACCCTGTGAACACTGAAGCTTTCTTT. Encoded protein: CASSDGKHPVNTEAFF.

CDR3 in amino acids: CASSLLPAPSSYEQYF. The CDR3 coding sequence is TGTGCCAGCAGTCTCCTCCCAGCACCCTCTTCCTACGAGCAGTACTTC. This chain links TRBV28 with TRBJ2-7; no clear D. CDR1 and CDR2 from the germline V gene are MDHEN and SYDVKM. With 5 bases removed from V and 1 base from J, the gap between germline ends came to 18 bases. The CDR3 contains 16 residues.

Written as DNA, the CDR3 is TGTGCCAGCAGACTTCTGACTAGCGGGGGAGAAGAGACCCAGTACTTC. Protein sequence: CASRLLTSGGEETQYF. The J gene is TRBJ2-5, the V gene TRBV7-2; TRBD2 agrees at 12 bases. Germline V gives CDR1 SGHTA, CDR2 FQGNSA. The CDR3 covers 16 residues. Trimming removed 6 bases from V and 3 bases from J; junction bases left unmatched: 8.

This chain links TRBV7-9 with TRBJ2-5, with D perhaps TRBD2 (5 bases). The CDR3 sequence is 15 residues long. Trimming took 1 base from V and 2 from J, leaving 11 bases between them. The germline CDR1 and CDR2 sequences are SEHNR and FQNEAQ (reference sequence). CDR3 nucleotides: TGTGCCAGCAGCTTAGGGAGCGGCCGTCAAGAGACCCAGTACTTC. The encoded protein is CASSLGSGRQETQYF.

This clone has just a few counts. This sequence joins TRBV7-7 and TRBJ1-1; D gene uncertain. The CDR3 has 15 residues. Germline CDR1 SSHAT, CDR2 FNYEAQ (reference sequence). Deletions cut 4 bases from V and 1 base from J, with 13 bases between. This chain's CDR3 is CASSYLGRANTEAFF. DNA for the CDR3: TGTGCCAGCAGCTACCTCGGACGGGCGAACACTGAAGCTTTCTTT.